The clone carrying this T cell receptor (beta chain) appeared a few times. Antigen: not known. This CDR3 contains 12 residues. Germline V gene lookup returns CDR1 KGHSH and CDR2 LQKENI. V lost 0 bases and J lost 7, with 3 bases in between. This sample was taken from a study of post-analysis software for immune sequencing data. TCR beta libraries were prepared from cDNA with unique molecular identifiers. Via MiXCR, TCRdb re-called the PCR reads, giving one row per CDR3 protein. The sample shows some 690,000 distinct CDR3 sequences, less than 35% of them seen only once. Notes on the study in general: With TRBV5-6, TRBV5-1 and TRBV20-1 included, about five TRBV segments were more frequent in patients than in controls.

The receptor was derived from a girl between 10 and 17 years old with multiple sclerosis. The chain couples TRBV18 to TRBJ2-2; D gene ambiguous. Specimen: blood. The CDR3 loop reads CASSPPGGELFF. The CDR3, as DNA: TGTGCCAGCTCACCACCCGGCGGGGAGCTGTTTTTT. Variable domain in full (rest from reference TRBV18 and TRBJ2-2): NAGVMQNPRHLVRRRGQEARLRCSPMKGHSHVYWYRQLPEEGLKFMVYLQKENIIDESGMPKERFSAEFPKEGPSILRIQQVVRGDSAAYFCASSPPGGELFFGEGSRLTVL.